This T cell receptor beta chain was sequenced during a study of T cell responses to AZD1222 COVID-19 vaccine. Study overall: Second-dose timings of about 4 or about 12 weeks were pooled.

Only one count was recorded for this clone. Its antigen is not known. Study observations and caveats: Donors were mostly white British, more females; clonal diversity possibly underestimated. Sampled repertoires all dated from after the peak T cell response. Dominant at 160-218 and 743-854, vaccine-associated CD4 TCRs also spanned spike.

The data were produced by immunoSEQ multiplex PCR, yet TCRdb's version contains in-frame clones alone and is incomplete. The sample consists of 120,000 or so clones, roughly nine tenths of them appearing once. V was pared by 4 bases and J by 4 bases, with 19 bases between. The CDR3 sequence is 16 residues long. Germline CDR1 LNHNV, CDR2 YYDKDF (reference sequence). This TCR was sampled from an adult in good health. The sample consisted of peripheral blood, taken on day 0 of AZD1222 vaccination. The gene calls are TRBV15 and TRBJ1-2; D ambiguous. The CDR3 nucleotides are TGTGCCACCAGCAATGGGCGGACCCTCCTTGGCTATGGCTACACCTTC. It yields the protein CATSNGRTLLGYGYTF. The full variable domain, in which reference TRBV15 and TRBJ1-2 provide the parts outside the CDR3, is DAMVIQNPRYQVTQFGKPVTLSCSQTLNHNVMYWYQQKSSQAPKLLFHYYDKDFNNEADTPDNFQSRRPNTSFCFLDIRSPGLGDTAMYLCATSNGRTLLGYGYTFGSGTRLTVV.